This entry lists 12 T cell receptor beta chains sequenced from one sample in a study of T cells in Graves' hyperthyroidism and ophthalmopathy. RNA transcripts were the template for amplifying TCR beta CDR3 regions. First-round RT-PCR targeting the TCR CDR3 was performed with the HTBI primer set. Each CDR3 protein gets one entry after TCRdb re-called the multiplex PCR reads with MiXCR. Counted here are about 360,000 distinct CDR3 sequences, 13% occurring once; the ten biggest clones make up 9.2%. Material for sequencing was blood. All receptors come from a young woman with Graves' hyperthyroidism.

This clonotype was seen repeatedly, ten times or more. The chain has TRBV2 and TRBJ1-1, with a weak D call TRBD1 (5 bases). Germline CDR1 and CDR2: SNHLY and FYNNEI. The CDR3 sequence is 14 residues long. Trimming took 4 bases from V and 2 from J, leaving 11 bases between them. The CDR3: CASSVTGRNTEAFF. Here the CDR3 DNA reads TGTGCCAGCAGTGTAACGGGACGTAACACTGAAGCTTTCTTT.

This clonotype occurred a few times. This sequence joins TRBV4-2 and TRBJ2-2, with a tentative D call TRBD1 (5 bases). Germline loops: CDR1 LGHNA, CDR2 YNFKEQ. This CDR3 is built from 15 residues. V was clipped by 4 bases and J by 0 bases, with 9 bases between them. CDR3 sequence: CASSPNRPNTGELFF. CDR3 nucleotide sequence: TGTGCCAGCAGCCCGAACAGGCCGAACACCGGGGAGCTGTTTTTT.

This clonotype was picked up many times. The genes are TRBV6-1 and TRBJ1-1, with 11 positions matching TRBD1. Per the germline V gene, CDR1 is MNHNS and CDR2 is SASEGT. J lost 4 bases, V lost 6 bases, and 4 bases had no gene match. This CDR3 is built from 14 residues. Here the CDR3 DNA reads TGTGCCAGCAGGATAGGACAGGGGGCCACTGAAGCTTTCTTT. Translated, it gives CASRIGQGATEAFF.

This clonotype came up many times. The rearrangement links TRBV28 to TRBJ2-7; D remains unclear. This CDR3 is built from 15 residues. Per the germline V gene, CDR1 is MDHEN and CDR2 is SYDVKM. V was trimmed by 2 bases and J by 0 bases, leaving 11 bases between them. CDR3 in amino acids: CASSLGPAFSYEQYF. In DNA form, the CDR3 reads TGTGCCAGCAGTTTAGGGCCAGCTTTCTCCTACGAGCAGTACTTC.

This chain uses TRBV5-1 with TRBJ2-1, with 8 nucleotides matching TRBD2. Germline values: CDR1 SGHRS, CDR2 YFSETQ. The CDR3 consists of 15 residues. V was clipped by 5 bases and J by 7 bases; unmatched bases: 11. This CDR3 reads CASRMWRGAGNEQFF. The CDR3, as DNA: TGCGCCAGCAGAATGTGGCGGGGGGCAGGTAATGAGCAGTTCTTC.

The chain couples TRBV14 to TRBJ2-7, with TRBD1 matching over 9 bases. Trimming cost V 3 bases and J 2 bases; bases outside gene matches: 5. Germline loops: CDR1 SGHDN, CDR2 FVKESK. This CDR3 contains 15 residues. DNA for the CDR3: TGTGCCAGCAGCCATCTCTACAGGGGGCCCTACGAGCAGTACTTC. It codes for CASSHLYRGPYEQYF.

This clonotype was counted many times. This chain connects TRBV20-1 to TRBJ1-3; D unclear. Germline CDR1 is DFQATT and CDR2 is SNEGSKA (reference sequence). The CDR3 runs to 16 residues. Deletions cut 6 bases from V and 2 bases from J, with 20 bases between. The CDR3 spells CSAMRQNLRAGNTIYF. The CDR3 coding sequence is TGCAGTGCGATGCGGCAAAATTTGCGAGCTGGAAACACCATATATTTT.

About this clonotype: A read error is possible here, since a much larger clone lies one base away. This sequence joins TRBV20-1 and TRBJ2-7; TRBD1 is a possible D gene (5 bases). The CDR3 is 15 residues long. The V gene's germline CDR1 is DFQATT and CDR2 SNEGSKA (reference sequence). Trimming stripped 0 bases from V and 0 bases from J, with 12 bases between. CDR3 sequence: CSARDLRRGSYEQYF. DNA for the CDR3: TGCAGTGCTAGAGATTTGCGAAGGGGCTCCTACGAGCAGTACTTC.

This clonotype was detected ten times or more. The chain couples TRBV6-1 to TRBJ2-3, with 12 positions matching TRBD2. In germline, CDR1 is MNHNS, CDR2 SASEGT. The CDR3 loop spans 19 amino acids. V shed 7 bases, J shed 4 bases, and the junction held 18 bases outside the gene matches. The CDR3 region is CASTIIMTSGRAFADTQYF. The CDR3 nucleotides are TGTGCCAGCACCATTATCATGACTAGCGGGAGAGCTTTCGCAGATACGCAGTATTTT.

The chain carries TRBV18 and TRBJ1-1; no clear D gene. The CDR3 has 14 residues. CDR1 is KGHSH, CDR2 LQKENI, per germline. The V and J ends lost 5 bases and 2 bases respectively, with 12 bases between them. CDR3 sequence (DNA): TGTGCCAGCTCATCGGAGGTTATCAACACTGAAGCTTTCTTT. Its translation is CASSSEVINTEAFF.

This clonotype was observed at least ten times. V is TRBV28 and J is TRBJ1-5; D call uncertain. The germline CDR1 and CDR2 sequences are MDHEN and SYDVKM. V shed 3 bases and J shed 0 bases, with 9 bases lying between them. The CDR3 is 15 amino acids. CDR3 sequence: CASSFGDYSNQPQHF. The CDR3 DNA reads TGTGCCAGCAGTTTCGGAGATTATAGCAATCAGCCCCAGCATTTT.

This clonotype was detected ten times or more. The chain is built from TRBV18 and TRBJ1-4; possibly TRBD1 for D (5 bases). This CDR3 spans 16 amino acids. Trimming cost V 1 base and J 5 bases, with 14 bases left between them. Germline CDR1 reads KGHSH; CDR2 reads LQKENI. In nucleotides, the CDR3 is TGTGCCAGCTCACCACGATCACAGGATCGAAATGAAAAACTGTTTTTT. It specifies CASSPRSQDRNEKLFF. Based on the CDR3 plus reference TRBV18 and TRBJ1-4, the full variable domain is NAGVMQNPRHLVRRRGQEARLRCSPMKGHSHVYWYRQLPEEGLKFMVYLQKENIIDESGMPKERFSAEFPKEGPSILRIQQVVRGDSAAYFCASSPRSQDRNEKLFFGSGTQLSVL.